This is a list of T cell receptor beta chains from one sample in a study of shared clonotypes between healthy human individuals. Using immunoSEQ multiplex PCR, the repertoire was profiled, and TCRdb retains in-frame clones only, with some absent. The sample includes 550,000 to 700,000 clones, around 73% of them seen just once. Sequencing was carried out using memory CD4+ T cells sorted from blood. All receptors derive from a woman aged 25 to 39 in good health. CDR3s include the opening cysteine and the closing phenylalanine or tryptophan. The order of the fields is J gene, D gene, V gene, CDR3 protein. A D gene is named only where the DNA matches it firmly.

>TRBJ2-1|-|TRBV4-1
CASSQVIVYNEQFF
>TRBJ2-1|-|TRBV27
CASSADRRGQFF
>TRBJ2-1|-|TRBV5-1
CASSRSSGAYNEQFF
>TRBJ1-6|-|TRBV28
CASSPIYNSPLHF
>TRBJ1-3|-|TRBV15
CAAAAPGNTIYF
>TRBJ2-7|TRBD2|TRBV7-9
CASSSTGGAHEQYF
>TRBJ2-3|-|TRBV5-4
CASSLQVGDTQYF
>TRBJ2-7|-|TRBV7-2
CASSIGTTYEQYF
>TRBJ1-2|-|TRBV28
CASSPPRGSRDGYTF
>TRBJ2-1|-|TRBV5-1
CASSSDLSSYNEQFF
>TRBJ1-1|-|TRBV2
CASRQRNTEAFF
>TRBJ2-3|TRBD2|TRBV5-1
CASSFLATSGPTDTQYF
>TRBJ2-1|TRBD2|TRBV7-9
CASSPGAGTSGRLVF
>TRBJ1-5|-|TRBV27
CASSWDPHQPQHF
>TRBJ1-2|TRBD1|TRBV7-9
CASSFGQGQGYTF
>TRBJ1-4|-|TRBV7-2
CASSLGQSGEKLFF
>TRBJ2-5|TRBD2|TRBV7-2
CASGASGPREQYF
>TRBJ2-3|-|TRBV28
CASSSGEPSTDTQYF
>TRBJ2-7|TRBD1|TRBV6-1
CASSADRVTPEQYF
>TRBJ1-2|-|TRBV5-1
CASSFREGSNYGYTF
>TRBJ1-3|-|TRBV6-6
CASSPSGNTIYF
>TRBJ2-2|-|TRBV5-4
CASSLGGFRELFF
>TRBJ2-3|-|TRBV25-1
CASSPPTGSFTDTQYF
>TRBJ1-2|-|TRBV5-1
CASGLVGQGYGYTF
>TRBJ1-5|-|TRBV2
CASSGGGSNQPQHF
>TRBJ1-2|-|TRBV4-2
CASSQGDSGYTF
>TRBJ2-1|TRBD2|TRBV7-3
CASSLNALRPGLAGARDNNEQFF
>TRBJ1-1|-|TRBV9
CASSVGGRMNTEAFF
>TRBJ2-1|-|TRBV10-1
CASSTGTSRGRYYNEQFF